Presented here are 28 T cell receptor beta chains from one specimen sequenced in a study of CD4 T cells in relation to SARS-CoV-2 and coronaviruses. Profiled with immunoSEQ multiplex PCR; TCRdb holds only in-frame clones, not every one. Of 40,000 or so clones in the sample, 82% were seen once. No antigen has been identified for these receptors. Sequenced material: naive CD4+ T cells from PBMCs, cultured in vitro. Regarding subset: naive CD4+ T cells isolated by negative enrichment. These receptors originate from an adult with COVID-19.

This clone came up once. The rearrangement joins TRBV7-9 to TRBJ1-4; TRBD1 is a possible D gene (5 bases). V lost 1 base and J lost 5, with 11 bases in between. The CDR3 has 15 residues. Germline V gene data show CDR1 as SEHNR and CDR2 as FQNEAQ (reference sequence). CDR3 protein: CASSLGRVLNEKLFF. Here the CDR3 DNA reads TGTGCCAGCAGCTTAGGCAGGGTACTAAATGAAAAACTGTTTTTT.

The V and J genes are TRBV5-8 and TRBJ2-1; unclear D gene. CDR1 is SGHTS and CDR2 is YDEGEE in the germline V gene. V shed 4 bases and J shed 8 bases, with 25 bases lying between them. The CDR3 is 17 residues long. CDR3 region: CASSGSWAKENLDEQFF. The DNA of the CDR3 is TGTGCCAGCAGCGGATCATGGGCTAAGGAGAACCTCGATGAGCAGTTCTTC.

For the CDR3, the DNA is TGTGCCAGTAGTAAGCGGGAGAACGCCAAAAACATTCAGTACTTC. It yields the protein CASSKRENAKNIQYF. The chain joins TRBV19 to TRBJ2-4; 8 bases fit TRBD2. Losses at the gene ends were 4 bases for V and 1 base for J; bases not matched to a gene: 3. Germline-derived CDR1 and CDR2 are LNHDA and SQIVND (reference sequence). This CDR3 has 15 residues.

The sample holds a few counts of this clone. This chain joins TRBV7-3 and TRBJ2-2; 8 bases fit TRBD1. V was clipped by 3 bases and J by 6 bases; unmatched bases: 6. Germline lookup yields CDR1 SGHTA and CDR2 FQGTGA. CDR3 length: 15 amino acids. CDR3 region: CASSFDRGGAGELFF. The CDR3, as DNA: TGTGCCAGCAGCTTTGACAGGGGAGGCGCCGGGGAGCTGTTTTTT.

V usage is TRBV11-2 and J usage is TRBJ2-5; D is unclear. The V gene lost 0 bases and the J gene lost 4 bases, with 15 bases spanning the gap. Looked up from germline, CDR1 is SGHAT and CDR2 is FQNNGV. This CDR3 is 16 amino acids long. CDR3 in amino acids: CASSLEGLSPPETQYF. CDR3 sequence (DNA): TGTGCCAGCAGCTTAGAAGGGCTTAGCCCCCCAGAGACCCAGTACTTC.

The J gene is TRBJ2-5, the V gene TRBV10-2, with 8 bases identical to TRBD2. CDR1 is WSHSY and CDR2 is SAAADI in the germline V gene. There are 16 residues in the CDR3. V lost 1 base to trimming and J lost 2 bases; unmatched junction nucleotides: 6. DNA of the CDR3: TGCGCCAGCAGTGAGTTGTCACTAGCGGAACAAGAGACCCAGTACTTC. Translating gives CASSELSLAEQETQYF.

Points on this clone: The same CDR3 can be traced to other DNA sequences in this sample. The DNA for the CDR3 is TGTGCCAGCAGCGTAACGGGGCCCGTCGGGAATGAGCAGTTCTTC. Translating gives CASSVTGPVGNEQFF. The chain uses TRBV9 and TRBJ2-1; D is tentatively TRBD1 or TRBD2 (5 bases each). Germline loops: CDR1 SGDLS, CDR2 YYNGEE. V dropped 1 base and J dropped 7 bases, with 15 bases sitting between them. The CDR3 contains 15 residues. Filled out from reference TRBV9 and TRBJ2-1, the complete variable domain reads DSGVTQTPKHLITATGQRVTLRCSPRSGDLSVYWYQQSLDQGLQFLIQYYNGEERAKGNILERFSAQQFPDLHSELNLSSLELGDSALYFCASSVTGPVGNEQFFGPGTRLTVL.

This chain connects TRBV19 to TRBJ1-1, with 9 bases fitting TRBD1. Germline V gene sequence: CDR1 LNHDA, CDR2 SQIVND (reference sequence). After removal of 5 bases from V and 5 bases from J, the junction contained 3 bases not matched to a gene. The CDR3 loop spans 13 amino acids. DNA of the CDR3: TGTGCCAGTAGTCGACAGGGGGGAACTGAAGCTTTCTTT. Amino acid sequence: CASSRQGGTEAFF.

The chain employs TRBV28 and TRBJ2-3, with D perhaps matching TRBD1 or TRBD2 (5 bases each). Per germline, CDR1 MDHEN and CDR2 SYDVKM. V was clipped by 2 bases and J by 1 base, with 10 bases between them. The CDR3 totals 15 residues. In nucleotides, the CDR3 is TGTGCCAGCAGTTTAATCCAGGGAGGCACAGATACGCAGTATTTT. Encoded protein: CASSLIQGGTDTQYF.

The chain uses TRBV5-1 and TRBJ2-6; TRBD1 aligns across 9 bases. J gave up 4 bases and V 3 bases, and 5 bases lay outside the gene matches. The CDR3 consists of 16 residues. Per the germline V gene, CDR1 is SGHRS and CDR2 is YFSETQ. Written as DNA, the CDR3 is TGCGCCAGCAGCTCAACAGGGGGCGAGGGGGCCAACGTCCTGACTTTC. Its protein is CASSSTGGEGANVLTF.

The J gene is TRBJ2-7, the V gene TRBV18; D is ambiguous. CDR3 size: 16 residues. The V gene lost 5 bases and the J gene lost 1 base, with 18 bases spanning the gap. The V gene's germline CDR1 is KGHSH and CDR2 LQKENI. The CDR3: CASSLGLSRNSYEQYF. CDR3 nucleotides: TGTGCCAGCTCATTGGGCCTCTCACGGAATTCCTACGAGCAGTACTTC.

V usage is TRBV28 and J usage is TRBJ1-2; D is perhaps TRBD1 (6 bases). This CDR3 spans 14 amino acids. V was shortened by 6 bases and J by 4 bases, with 15 bases between the two germline ends. Germline V gene data show CDR1 as MDHEN and CDR2 as SYDVKM. The CDR3 is CASRPGGGFYGYTF. The CDR3 DNA is TGTGCCAGCAGACCAGGAGGGGGGTTCTATGGCTACACCTTC.

As to this clone: A junction boundary mismatches the germline segment, possibly from a read error. This chain links TRBV4-1 with TRBJ1-5; unclear D gene. From germline, CDR1 is MGHRA and CDR2 YSYEKL. This CDR3 comprises 16 residues. The CDR3 protein is CTSSLRSVAGNQPQHF. In DNA, the CDR3 is TGCACCAGCAGCCTAAGGTCGGTGGCAGGCAATCAGCCCCAGCATTTT.

This clone was recorded only once. This sequence joins TRBV10-3 and TRBJ2-3, with TRBD2 matching over 7 bases. Germline CDR1 and CDR2: ENHRY and SYGVKD. CDR3 size: 13 residues. V was clipped by 6 bases and J by 1 base; unmatched bases: 1. CDR3 coding DNA: TGTGCCATCAGCGGACTAGGCACAGATACGCAGTATTTT. It translates to CAISGLGTDTQYF.

The genes are TRBV30 and TRBJ2-1; 8 bases map to TRBD2. The CDR3 is 13 residues long. CDR1 is GTSNPN, CDR2 SVGIG, per germline (reference sequence). With V trimmed by 8 bases and J by 8 bases, 11 bases remained unmatched. CDR3 bases: TGTGCCGGAACCAAGCGGGAGATGGATGAGCAGTTCTTC. Translation: CAGTKREMDEQFF. The variable domain in full, with the rest retrieved from reference TRBV30 and TRBJ2-1, is SQTIHQWPATLVQPVGSPLSLECTVEGTSNPNLYWYRQAAGRGLQLLFYSVGIGQISSEVPQNLSASRPQDRQFILSSKKLLLSDSGFYLCAGTKREMDEQFFGPGTRLTVL.

This clone was picked up one time. As DNA, the CDR3 is TGCGCCAGCAGCCCGACAATAGGACTAGCGGGGGTTTCCCGCCCCGATACGCAGTATTTT. Translated, it gives CASSPTIGLAGVSRPDTQYF. The V and J genes are TRBV4-1 and TRBJ2-3; 13 bases fit TRBD2. The CDR3 extends over 20 amino acids. Germline assignment: CDR1 MGHRA and CDR2 YSYEKL. V shed 4 bases and J 6 bases; nucleotides not matched to a gene: 19.

The chain recombines TRBV27 with TRBJ2-7, with TRBD1 matching 7 bases. With 6 bases clipped from V and 1 base from J, the junction kept 6 bases outside the gene matches. Germline V gene sequence: CDR1 MNHEY, CDR2 SMNVEV (reference sequence). This CDR3 has 14 residues. The CDR3 spells CASSLQGPSYEQYF. The CDR3 nucleotides are TGTGCCAGCAGCCTACAGGGGCCTTCCTACGAGCAGTACTTC.

By share, this clone ranks as large (0.1 to 1%). The V gene is TRBV14, the J gene TRBJ2-7, with 7 bases matching TRBD1. J gave up 4 bases and V 5 bases, and 2 bases lay outside the gene matches. This CDR3 comprises 12 residues. From germline, CDR1 is SGHDN and CDR2 FVKESK. This CDR3 reads CASSSQGYEQYF. CDR3 DNA: TGTGCCAGCAGCTCACAGGGGTACGAGCAGTACTTC.

As DNA, the CDR3 is TGTGCCAGCCGTGGGGCTAGCGGGACCGGGGAGCTGTTTTTT. It specifies CASRGASGTGELFF. This chain connects TRBV28 to TRBJ2-2; 8 nucleotides line up with TRBD2. J lost 5 bases, V lost 8 bases, and 7 bases had no gene match. The CDR3 is 14 amino acids. Germline-derived CDR1 and CDR2 are MDHEN and SYDVKM.

The V gene is TRBV6-5, the J gene TRBJ2-1, with D unresolved. This CDR3 is built from 13 residues. V was trimmed by 0 bases and J by 8 bases, leaving 8 bases between them. The germline CDR1 and CDR2 sequences are MNHEY and SVGAGI. CDR3 DNA sequence: TGTGCCAGCAGTTACTCTAGAAGCTATGAGCAGTTCTTC. It specifies CASSYSRSYEQFF.

The V gene is TRBV21-1, the J gene TRBJ2-7. TRBV21-1 is termed a pseudogene. The CDR3 contains 14 residues. The DNA of the CDR3 is TGTGCCAGCCTCGGATCACATCTGCTTTACGAGCAGTACTTC. Amino acid sequence: CASLGSHLLYEQYF.

This clone was seen only a few times. This chain uses TRBV30 with TRBJ1-6, with D possibly being TRBD1 (5 bases). Germline V gene lookup returns CDR1 GTSNPN and CDR2 SVGIG (reference sequence). V dropped 4 bases and J dropped 6 bases, with 13 bases sitting between them. This CDR3 is built from 14 residues. This CDR3 is CAWTLGTGNSPLHF. The DNA for the CDR3 is TGTGCCTGGACCCTCGGGACGGGTAATTCACCCCTCCACTTT.

This clone came up a few times. The chain recombines TRBV18 with TRBJ2-7, with TRBD2 matching over 8 bases. CDR3 size: 18 residues. V lost 2 bases and J lost 2; bases outside the gene matches: 14. Germline CDR1 reads KGHSH; CDR2 reads LQKENI. CDR3 DNA: TGTGCCAGCTCACCATTCAGCGGCGTCGGGAGGGCCCCCTACGAGCAGTACTTC. Translated: CASSPFSGVGRAPYEQYF.

The gene calls are TRBV2 and TRBJ2-1; 10 bases fit TRBD2. The germline V gene encodes CDR1 SNHLY and CDR2 FYNNEI. V lost 7 bases, J lost 4 bases, and 4 bases stayed unmatched. The CDR3 consists of 14 residues. CDR3 sequence reads: CASTLAGNYNEQFF. CDR3 DNA sequence: TGTGCCAGCACACTAGCGGGGAATTACAATGAGCAGTTCTTC.

This chain connects TRBV5-1 to TRBJ2-3; TRBD1 aligns across 7 bases. CDR1 and CDR2 from the germline V gene are SGHRS and YFSETQ. Trimming removed 4 bases from V and 5 bases from J; junction bases left unmatched: 7. The CDR3 consists of 14 residues. Here the CDR3 reads CASSQGQQLDTQYF. As DNA, the CDR3 is TGCGCCAGCAGCCAGGGACAGCAGTTAGATACGCAGTATTTT.

This clone was recorded once. This chain links TRBV18 with TRBJ1-1; no reliable D call. Germline loops: CDR1 KGHSH, CDR2 LQKENI. V lost 5 bases and J lost 3, with 13 bases in between. The CDR3 spans 14 residues. The CDR3 DNA sequence: TGTGCCAGCTCAGTTGTGGGAAAGGACACTGAAGCTTTCTTT. Translating gives CASSVVGKDTEAFF.

The genes are TRBV7-2 and TRBJ1-4, with 7 positions matching TRBD1. CDR1 and CDR2 from the germline V gene are SGHTA and FQGNSA. The V and J ends lost 1 base and 7 bases, in that order; junction bases with no gene match: 3. The CDR3 sequence is 14 residues long. The CDR3 coding sequence is TGTGCCAGCAGCTTAGAAGGGGGCGGTGAAAAACTGTTTTTT. It codes for CASSLEGGGEKLFF.

The table lists this clone with a count of one. The chain links TRBV29-1 to TRBJ2-2; 10 nucleotides align to TRBD2. The V gene's germline CDR1 is SQVTM and CDR2 ANQGSEA. The trim removed 6 bases at V and 3 bases at J, leaving 13 bases unmatched. This CDR3 is 17 amino acids long. The CDR3 DNA reads TGCAGCGTCTTTGACAGAGCGGGAGGGCCGCACACCGGGGAGCTGTTTTTT. This sequence encodes CSVFDRAGGPHTGELFF.